The 13 T cell receptor beta chains in this list originate from one sample, sequenced in a study of human T cells and chemical hapten exposure (dated by TCRdb to the early 2020s). In light of the paper, this sample's time point label describes: patch test 2, 6 weeks after DPC sensitization. The intended sense of this specimen's treatment or condition label: therapeutic diphenylcyclopropenone sensitization with weekly scalp DPC. To prepare the library, RACE was applied. The instrument given in TCRdb is NextSeq 500. Clones were called with MiXCR by TCRdb after fastp trimmed the public reads at Q25, and only in-frame beta chains were retained. Identical CDR3 protein sequences are pooled into one entry, listed with their most common genes and DNA. Across this sample there are about 140,000 distinct CDR3 sequences, with approximately 10% seen only once. The ten largest clones take up around 1.4% of the sample.

Material: whole blood, obtained in connection with sensitization to the hapten diphenylcyclopropenone (DPC). Receptor source: a woman aged 45 to 65 with alopecia areata. Some clones in this sample may be carry-over from other donors' samples.

This clonotype has a count of ten or more. The chain recombines TRBV6-5 with TRBJ1-2; possibly TRBD1 for D (6 bases). The ends were cut back, 5 bases at V and 2 bases at J, with 9 bases in the middle. Germline V gene lookup returns CDR1 MNHEY and CDR2 SVGAGI. The CDR3 loop spans 13 amino acids. CDR3: CASSKTGNYGYTF. Here the CDR3 DNA reads TGTGCCAGCAGTAAAACAGGGAACTATGGCTACACCTTC.

The sample holds many counts of this clonotype. J is TRBJ2-7 and V is TRBV5-1; D remains unclear. Germline V lookup: CDR1 SGHRS, CDR2 YFSETQ. Trimming left V 4 bases short and J 1 base short, with 9 bases between. This CDR3 region has 13 residues. CDR3 DNA sequence: TGCGCCAGCAGCGCCAGCGTTTCCTACGAGCAGTACTTC. Translation: CASSASVSYEQYF.

The chain is built from TRBV3-1 and TRBJ2-7, with 7 bases that match TRBD1. V lost 6 bases, J lost 2 bases, and 4 bases stayed unmatched. Germline V gene sequence: CDR1 LGHDT, CDR2 YNNKEL (reference sequence). The CDR3 loop spans 13 amino acids. Here the CDR3 DNA reads TGTGCCAGCAGGGGGACAGATCCCTACGAGCAGTACTTC. Translation gives CASRGTDPYEQYF.

This clonotype turned up a few times. J is TRBJ2-2 and V is TRBV12-3 or TRBV12-4; D is unclear. The CDR3 loop spans 15 amino acids. Trimming shortened V by 6 bases and J by 0 bases, and 11 bases separated the two germline ends. The CDR3 region has the DNA TGTGCCAGCAGCTCAGGAGCCGCGAACACCGGGGAGCTGTTTTTT. This codes for CASSSGAANTGELFF.

This clonotype was observed many times. The chain is built from TRBV5-1 and TRBJ2-7, with D possibly TRBD1 on 8 matching bases. The CDR3 is 16 residues long. Germline values: CDR1 SGHRS, CDR2 YFSETQ. Trimming took off 4 bases at V and 2 bases at J, with 19 bases between the two ends. CDR3 sequence reads: CASSETSLRGPYEQYF. The CDR3 bases are TGCGCCAGCAGCGAGACTAGCCTCAGGGGGCCCTACGAGCAGTACTTC.

This clonotype was observed many times. V and J are TRBV5-1 and TRBJ2-2, with D hard to call. The V gene's germline CDR1 is SGHRS and CDR2 YFSETQ. This CDR3 has 13 residues. V shed 2 bases and J shed 6 bases, with 8 bases lying between them. The CDR3 is CASSFTVSGELFF. The DNA for the CDR3 is TGCGCCAGCAGCTTTACGGTGTCCGGGGAGCTGTTTTTT.

The table lists this clonotype with many counts. CDR3 amino acids: CASSLSPPSGGTYEQYF. Written as DNA, the CDR3 is TGTGCCAGCAGCTTATCCCCCCCATCCGGAGGTACCTACGAGCAGTACTTC. The rearrangement links TRBV7-6 to TRBJ2-7, with D possibly TRBD2 on 5 matching bases. The germline CDR1 and CDR2 sequences are SGHVS and FNYEAQ. The V end lost 2 bases, the J end lost 2 bases, and 19 bases lay between the germline ends. The CDR3 contains 17 residues. The full variable domain, rest sourced from reference TRBV7-6 and TRBJ2-7, is GAGVSQSPRYKVTKRGQDVALRCDPISGHVSLYWYRQALGQGPEFLTYFNYEAQQDKSGLPNDRFSAERPEGSISTLTIQRTEQRDSAMYRCASSLSPPSGGTYEQYFGPGTRLTVT.

This clonotype was detected many times. The chain couples TRBV6-2 or TRBV6-3 to TRBJ2-1; tentative D call: TRBD1 (5 bases). The CDR3 sequence is 12 residues long. Germline CDR1 reads MNHEY; CDR2 reads SVGEGT. Trimming stripped 2 bases from V and 12 bases from J, with 11 bases between. This CDR3 reads CASSYGARSQFF. The CDR3 nucleotides are TGTGCCAGCAGTTACGGGGCGAGATCGCAGTTCTTC.

This clonotype was picked up a small number of times. The chain carries TRBV6-1 and TRBJ1-1, with unresolved D. Germline-derived CDR1 and CDR2 are MNHNS and SASEGT. Trimming stripped 0 bases from V and 0 bases from J, with 8 bases between. This CDR3 region has 15 residues. This CDR3 reads CASSEAYGLNTEAFF. CDR3 coding DNA: TGTGCCAGCAGTGAAGCGTACGGGCTGAACACTGAAGCTTTCTTT.

This clonotype was seen many times. The gene calls are TRBV30 and TRBJ2-7; unclear D gene. The germline CDR1 and CDR2 sequences are GTSNPN and SVGIG (reference sequence). V dropped 1 base and J dropped 4 bases, with 8 bases sitting between them. CDR3 length: 12 amino acids. The CDR3 here is CAWSASRYEQYF. The CDR3 nucleotides read TGTGCCTGGAGTGCCTCTAGGTACGAGCAGTACTTC.

V is TRBV9 and J is TRBJ2-7; 7 positions match TRBD1. The CDR3 length is 14 residues. Germline V CDR1 and CDR2: SGDLS, YYNGEE. Trimming at V came to 4 bases and at J to 2 bases, leaving 6 bases not matched to a gene. This CDR3 is CASSTRDSAYEQYF. In DNA form, the CDR3 reads TGTGCCAGCAGCACCCGGGACAGTGCCTACGAGCAGTACTTC.

The J gene is TRBJ2-5, the V gene TRBV5-6; D gene uncertain. Trimming removed 1 base from V and 2 bases from J, with 15 bases in between. CDR1 SGHDT and CDR2 YYEEEE come from the germline V gene. The CDR3 contains 16 residues. DNA for the CDR3: TGTGCCAGCAGCTTGAATGGTTTGACCGTACAAGAGACCCAGTACTTC. Its translation is CASSLNGLTVQETQYF.

This clonotype came up many times. The chain combines TRBV3-1 with TRBJ2-1; D may be TRBD2 (6 bases). V gave up 1 base and J gave up 8 bases, with 18 bases separating them. The CDR3 sequence is 16 residues long. Germline values: CDR1 LGHDT, CDR2 YNNKEL (reference sequence). The CDR3 DNA follows: TGTGCCAGCAGCCAAGTTCGAAGACTAGACGTGGATGAGCAGTTCTTC. Its protein product is CASSQVRRLDVDEQFF.